Listed below are T cell receptor beta chains from one sample, sequenced in a study of radiotherapy plus CTLA-4 blockade in lung cancer. TCRdb keeps only in-frame clones here, not all; method: immunoSEQ multiplex PCR. The profile covers roughly 120,000 clones, with nearly 80% appearing a single time and roughly 5% taken by the ten largest. The sequences come from peripheral blood, collected from a patient treated with radiotherapy plus ipilimumab. These TCRs come from a human donor with non-small cell lung cancer who had a partial response to radiotherapy plus ipilimumab. The CDR3 runs from the conserved cysteine through the conserved F or W. Fields, in order: V gene, CDR3 protein.

>TRBV28
CASSWTGGQSYEQYF
>TRBV7-2
CASSLAQGGGNTIYF
>TRBV6-5
CASSRLTGNTEAFF
>TRBV27
CASSLWTSGNNEQFF
>TRBV6-5
CASSPRHGNQPQHF
>TRBV12-5
CASGSSWGLEQFF
>TRBV19
CASSISFRSTEAFF
>TRBV7-9
CASSPVLYNEQFF
>TRBV6-5
CASSPLRGSTEAFF
>TRBV6-1
CASSENESAAGANVLTF
>TRBV7-9
CASPGGELFF
>TRBV6-5
CASSALSYEQYF
>TRBV5-4
CASSRSSTGELFF
>TRBV2
CASSEQGSGANVLTF
>TRBV7-9
CASSLSILAVTDTQYF
>TRBV6-1
CASAGDGGYTF
>TRBV30
CAWTTSGYEQYF
>TRBV5-4
CASSLEGRGITEAFF
>TRBV7-9
CASSNRGLAGGFTGELFF
>TRBV5-4
CASRPQQGSRGYTF
>TRBV5-1
CASSWLAGNSGANVLTF
>TRBV9
CASSVRASGKGETQYF
>TRBV2
CASRVGASEKLFF
>TRBV6-5
CASSYSFQGRTEAFF
>TRBV7-2
CASSLSSGNTGELFF
>TRBV28
CASSLGGTGGPQYF
>TRBV5-4
CASRSQGAHGYTF
>TRBV6-5
CASSNGRGRVGYTF
>TRBV11-2
CASSLETARNTIYF
>TRBV7-9
CASSFRGQIYNEQFF
>TRBV5-1
CASRGQGNAGNTIYF
>TRBV9
CASSRQDREAFF
>TRBV28
CASSSQQGADTQYF
>TRBV4-2
CASSQASGRGNEQFF
>TRBV5-4
CASKNRENTEAFF
>TRBV30
CAWSVPRERHNEQFF
>TRBV19
CASSMGQPGEKLFF
>TRBV5-4
CASSLNSDSREQYF
>TRBV18
CASSTGIFSGANVLTF
>TRBV7-2
CASSLGGTAVNEKLFF
>TRBV7-2
CASSLTDTQYF
>TRBV7-3
CASSLSARGTEAFF
>TRBV28
CASSLNFGQGVEAFF
>TRBV6-5
CASSSWTARFVTF
>TRBV27
CASSLTGLGTDTQYF
>TRBV7-2
CASSWGRDRANTEAFF
>TRBV9
CASSVGGGQREQFF
>TRBV2
CASTPGREILQPQHF
>TRBV28
CASSFPGGETQYF
>TRBV15
CATSRDLGNTEAFF